These T cell receptor beta chains were read from a single sample in a study of T cell responses to AZD1222 COVID-19 vaccine. This table comes from immunoSEQ multiplex PCR, and its TCRdb copy is limited to in-frame clones, with some not included. The table lists some 150,000 clones, about nine tenths of them singletons. The sequencing used peripheral blood, collected on day 0 of AZD1222 vaccination. The receptor source for this set is an adult in good health. Each CDR3 is given with its conserved first and last residue. Fields, in order: V gene, clone size, D gene, J gene, CDR3 protein, CDR3 DNA. D genes are given only for firm matches. Clone size is shown for a subset of rows, as once, few, many or a class of expanded clone.

v_gene: TRBV7-2; abundance: -; d_gene: -; j_gene: TRBJ2-5; CDR3aa: CASSSQEGRETQYF; CDR3nt: TGTGCCAGCAGCTCACAGGAGGGCCGAGAGACCCAGTACTTC
v_gene: TRBV18; abundance: -; d_gene: TRBD2; j_gene: TRBJ2-7; CDR3aa: CASTQGIASGRGEQYF; CDR3nt: TGTGCCAGCACGCAGGGGATTGCTAGCGGGAGAGGTGAGCAGTACTTC
v_gene: TRBV5-3; abundance: -; d_gene: TRBD2; j_gene: TRBJ2-3; CDR3aa: CARSLRTSGGTDTQYF; CDR3nt: TGTGCCAGAAGCCTACGGACTAGCGGGGGCACAGATACGCAGTATTTT
v_gene: TRBV11-2; abundance: -; d_gene: -; j_gene: TRBJ1-1; CDR3aa: CASSLGAGGDTEAFF; CDR3nt: TGTGCCAGCAGCTTAGGGGCAGGAGGGGACACTGAAGCTTTCTTT
v_gene: TRBV7-9; abundance: -; d_gene: TRBD1; j_gene: TRBJ2-1; CDR3aa: CASSLVRTGYNEQFF; CDR3nt: TGTGCCAGCAGCTTAGTTCGGACAGGATACAATGAGCAGTTCTTC
v_gene: TRBV11-3; abundance: -; d_gene: -; j_gene: TRBJ2-1; CDR3aa: CASSLDYGGYNEQFF; CDR3nt: TGTGCCAGCAGCTTAGATTATGGGGGATACAATGAGCAGTTCTTC
v_gene: TRBV10-3; abundance: -; d_gene: -; j_gene: TRBJ2-7; CDR3aa: CAIKVDISYEQYF; CDR3nt: TGTGCCATCAAGGTGGACATCTCCTACGAGCAGTACTTC
v_gene: TRBV28; abundance: -; d_gene: -; j_gene: TRBJ1-5; CDR3aa: CASSLRRTYSNQPQHF; CDR3nt: TGTGCCAGCAGTTTAAGACGGACATATAGCAATCAGCCCCAGCATTTT
v_gene: TRBV5-5; abundance: -; d_gene: -; j_gene: TRBJ2-7; CDR3aa: CASSINPGYSYF; CDR3nt: TGTGCCAGCAGCATCAACCCAGGCTATTCCTACTTC
v_gene: TRBV27; abundance: -; d_gene: TRBD1; j_gene: TRBJ2-1; CDR3aa: CASRSGTGAYNEQFF; CDR3nt: TGTGCCAGCCGCTCCGGGACAGGGGCCTACAATGAGCAGTTCTTC
v_gene: TRBV27; abundance: -; d_gene: -; j_gene: TRBJ1-1; CDR3aa: CASSSLGTGNTEAFF; CDR3nt: TGTGCCAGCAGTTCCCTTGGGACGGGGAACACTGAAGCTTTCTTT
v_gene: TRBV7-2; abundance: -; d_gene: -; j_gene: TRBJ1-2; CDR3aa: CASSLAFQNTNYGYTF; CDR3nt: TGTGCCAGCAGCTTAGCGTTCCAGAATACCAACTATGGCTACACCTTC
v_gene: TRBV7-9; abundance: few; d_gene: -; j_gene: TRBJ2-1; CDR3aa: CASSPDLVGWDSYNEQFF; CDR3nt: TGTGCCAGCAGCCCGGACCTGGTAGGATGGGACTCCTACAATGAGCAGTTCTTC
v_gene: TRBV18; abundance: -; d_gene: -; j_gene: TRBJ2-1; CDR3aa: CASSLGDRAYNEQFF; CDR3nt: TGTGCCAGCTCACTGGGGGACCGAGCCTACAATGAGCAGTTCTTC
v_gene: TRBV19; abundance: -; d_gene: TRBD2; j_gene: TRBJ2-7; CDR3aa: CASNRGVLPYEQYF; CDR3nt: TGTGCCAGTAATCGGGGGGTCTTACCCTACGAGCAGTACTTC
v_gene: TRBV6-6; abundance: -; d_gene: TRBD1; j_gene: TRBJ1-2; CDR3aa: CASSPETGAIANYGYTF; CDR3nt: TGTGCCAGCAGTCCAGAGACAGGGGCGATAGCTAACTATGGCTACACCTTC
v_gene: TRBV7-9; abundance: -; d_gene: -; j_gene: TRBJ2-5; CDR3aa: CASSPIVQGQETQYF; CDR3nt: TGTGCCAGCAGCCCAATCGTCCAAGGCCAAGAGACCCAGTACTTC
v_gene: TRBV4-3; abundance: -; d_gene: -; j_gene: TRBJ2-5; CDR3aa: CASSPEVQETQYF; CDR3nt: TGCGCCAGCAGCCCAGAGGTGCAAGAGACCCAGTACTTC
v_gene: TRBV7-7; abundance: -; d_gene: -; j_gene: TRBJ2-1; CDR3aa: CASSLGPFSYNEQFF; CDR3nt: TGTGCTAGCAGCTTAGGTCCCTTCTCCTACAATGAGCAGTTCTTC
v_gene: TRBV10-3; abundance: -; d_gene: -; j_gene: TRBJ2-2; CDR3aa: CAISDGEENTGELFF; CDR3nt: TGTGCCATCAGTGACGGAGAGGAGAACACCGGGGAGCTGTTTTTT
v_gene: TRBV7-2; abundance: -; d_gene: -; j_gene: TRBJ2-7; CDR3aa: CASRGRLGEQYF; CDR3nt: TGTGCCAGCAGGGGACGTTTAGGAGAGCAGTACTTC
v_gene: TRBV7-2; abundance: -; d_gene: -; j_gene: TRBJ2-7; CDR3aa: CASRDSAHSYEQYF; CDR3nt: TGTGCCAGCAGGGACAGCGCCCACTCCTACGAGCAGTACTTC
v_gene: TRBV11-3; abundance: -; d_gene: TRBD1; j_gene: TRBJ2-5; CDR3aa: CASSDRTGDETQYF; CDR3nt: TGTGCCAGCAGCGATCGGACAGGGGATGAGACCCAGTACTTC
v_gene: TRBV28; abundance: -; d_gene: -; j_gene: TRBJ1-4; CDR3aa: CASRMTPEKLFF; CDR3nt: TGTGCCAGCAGGATGACGCCAGAAAAACTGTTTTTT
v_gene: TRBV18; abundance: -; d_gene: -; j_gene: TRBJ1-1; CDR3aa: CASSPPEGRTEAFF; CDR3nt: TGTGCCAGCTCACCCCCGGAGGGAAGGACTGAAGCTTTCTTT
v_gene: TRBV7-2; abundance: -; d_gene: -; j_gene: TRBJ2-3; CDR3aa: CASSLGPGNADTQYF; CDR3nt: TGTGCCAGCAGCTTAGGGCCAGGCAACGCAGATACGCAGTATTTT
v_gene: TRBV28; abundance: -; d_gene: -; j_gene: TRBJ2-5; CDR3aa: CASREDSQETQYF; CDR3nt: TGTGCCAGCAGGGAGGACAGTCAAGAGACCCAGTACTTC
v_gene: TRBV6-1; abundance: -; d_gene: -; j_gene: TRBJ1-6; CDR3aa: CASSEPRTASYNSPLHF; CDR3nt: TGTGCCAGCAGTGAACCCCGGACAGCGTCCTATAATTCACCCCTCCACTTT
v_gene: TRBV28; abundance: -; d_gene: TRBD1; j_gene: TRBJ1-5; CDR3aa: CASSPPGQGAFGNQPQHF; CDR3nt: TGTGCCAGCAGTCCCCCGGGACAGGGGGCATTTGGCAATCAGCCCCAGCATTTT
v_gene: TRBV28; abundance: -; d_gene: TRBD1; j_gene: TRBJ1-2; CDR3aa: CASSDAGGHGYTF; CDR3nt: TGTGCCAGCAGCGACGCAGGGGGCCATGGCTACACCTTC
v_gene: TRBV7-6; abundance: -; d_gene: TRBD1; j_gene: TRBJ2-1; CDR3aa: CASSSRQGKDNEQFF; CDR3nt: TGTGCCAGCAGCTCCCGACAGGGGAAAGACAATGAGCAGTTCTTC
v_gene: TRBV5-1; abundance: few; d_gene: -; j_gene: TRBJ1-3; CDR3aa: CASSRGQSSGNTIYF; CDR3nt: TGCGCCAGCAGCAGAGGACAGAGCTCTGGAAACACCATATATTTT
v_gene: TRBV19; abundance: -; d_gene: TRBD2; j_gene: TRBJ2-7; CDR3aa: CASSVAGEYEQYF; CDR3nt: TGTGCCAGTAGTGTCGCGGGAGAGTACGAGCAGTACTTC
v_gene: TRBV6-2/TRBV6-3; abundance: -; d_gene: -; j_gene: TRBJ2-7; CDR3aa: CASSKVGQSLRYEQYF; CDR3nt: TGTGCCAGCAGTAAGGTGGGACAATCTCTTCGCTACGAGCAGTACTTC
v_gene: TRBV27; abundance: -; d_gene: -; j_gene: TRBJ1-5; CDR3aa: CASRSQGPQHF; CDR3nt: TGTGCCAGCCGCTCCCAGGGGCCCCAGCATTTT
v_gene: TRBV12-3/TRBV12-4; abundance: once; d_gene: -; j_gene: TRBJ1-2; CDR3aa: CASSLDRIYGYTF; CDR3nt: TGTGCCAGCAGTTTAGACAGGATCTATGGCTACACCTTC
v_gene: TRBV11-3; abundance: once; d_gene: TRBD1; j_gene: TRBJ1-2; CDR3aa: CASSPRPGTGFGYTF; CDR3nt: TGTGCCAGCAGCCCTCGTCCCGGGACAGGGTTTGGCTACACCTTC
v_gene: TRBV1; abundance: -; d_gene: -; j_gene: TRBJ1-1; CDR3aa: CTSSSRTENTEAFF; CDR3nt: TGCACCAGCAGCTCCCGGACGGAGAACACTGAAGCTTTCTTT
v_gene: TRBV7-2; abundance: -; d_gene: -; j_gene: TRBJ1-5; CDR3aa: CASSLVQGDNQPQHF; CDR3nt: TGTGCCAGCAGCTTAGTACAGGGTGACAATCAGCCCCAGCATTTT
v_gene: TRBV6-5; abundance: -; d_gene: -; j_gene: TRBJ1-1; CDR3aa: CASSSLRTEAFF; CDR3nt: TGTGCCAGCAGTTCTCTCCGCACTGAAGCTTTCTTT